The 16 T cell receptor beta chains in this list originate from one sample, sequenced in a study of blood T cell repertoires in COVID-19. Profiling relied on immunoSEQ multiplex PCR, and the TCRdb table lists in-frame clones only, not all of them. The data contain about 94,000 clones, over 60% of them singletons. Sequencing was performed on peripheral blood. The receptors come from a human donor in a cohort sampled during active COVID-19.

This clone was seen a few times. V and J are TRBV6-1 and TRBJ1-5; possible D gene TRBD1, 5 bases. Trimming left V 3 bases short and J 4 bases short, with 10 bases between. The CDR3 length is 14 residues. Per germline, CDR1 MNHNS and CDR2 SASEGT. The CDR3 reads CASSDRGGNQPQHF. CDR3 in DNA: TGTGCCAGCAGTGATCGGGGGGGAAATCAGCCCCAGCATTTT.

The CDR3 region is CASSPNQQETQYF. CDR3 in DNA: TGTGCCAGCAGCCCGAACCAGCAAGAGACCCAGTACTTC. The chain links TRBV5-4 to TRBJ2-5; D is unclear. Trimming took 4 bases from V and 2 from J, leaving 9 bases between them. CDR1 and CDR2 (germline): SGHNT, YYREEE (reference sequence). The CDR3 totals 13 residues.

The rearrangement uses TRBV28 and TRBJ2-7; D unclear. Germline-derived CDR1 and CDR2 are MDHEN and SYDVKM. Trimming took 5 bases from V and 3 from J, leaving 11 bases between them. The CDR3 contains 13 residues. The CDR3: CASSQAPFYEQYF. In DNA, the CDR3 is TGTGCCAGCAGTCAAGCTCCTTTCTACGAGCAGTACTTC.

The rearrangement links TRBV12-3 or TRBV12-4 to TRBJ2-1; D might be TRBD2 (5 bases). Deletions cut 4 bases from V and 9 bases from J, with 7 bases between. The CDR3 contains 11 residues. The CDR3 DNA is TGTGCCAGCAGTTCCCGGGGTGAGCAGTTCTTC. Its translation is CASSSRGEQFF.

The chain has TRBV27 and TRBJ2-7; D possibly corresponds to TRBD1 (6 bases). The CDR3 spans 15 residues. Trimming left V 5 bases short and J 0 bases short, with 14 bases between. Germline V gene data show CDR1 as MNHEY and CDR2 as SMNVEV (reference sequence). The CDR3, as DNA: TGTGCCAGCAGTATGAGGACAGTACTCTCCTACGAGCAGTACTTC. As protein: CASSMRTVLSYEQYF.

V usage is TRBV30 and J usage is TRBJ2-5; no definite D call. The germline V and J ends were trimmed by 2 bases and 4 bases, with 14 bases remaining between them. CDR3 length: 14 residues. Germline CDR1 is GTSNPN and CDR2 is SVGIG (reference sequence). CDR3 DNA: TGTGCCTGGAGTCTCAGTCTTCCGGGAGAGACCCAGTACTTC. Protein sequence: CAWSLSLPGETQYF.

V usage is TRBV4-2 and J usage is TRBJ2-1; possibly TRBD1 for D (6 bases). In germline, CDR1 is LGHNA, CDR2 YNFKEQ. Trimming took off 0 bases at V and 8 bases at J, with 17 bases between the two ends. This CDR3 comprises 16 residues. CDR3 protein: CASSQEGLTGFDEQFF. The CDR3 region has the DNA TGTGCCAGCAGCCAAGAGGGCCTTACAGGGTTCGATGAGCAGTTCTTC.

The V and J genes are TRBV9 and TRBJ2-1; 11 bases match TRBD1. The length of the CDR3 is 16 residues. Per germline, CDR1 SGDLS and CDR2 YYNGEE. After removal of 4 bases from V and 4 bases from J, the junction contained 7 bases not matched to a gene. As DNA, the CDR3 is TGTGCCAGCAGCACTCGAGGACAGGGGGCATACAATGAGCAGTTCTTC. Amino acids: CASSTRGQGAYNEQFF.

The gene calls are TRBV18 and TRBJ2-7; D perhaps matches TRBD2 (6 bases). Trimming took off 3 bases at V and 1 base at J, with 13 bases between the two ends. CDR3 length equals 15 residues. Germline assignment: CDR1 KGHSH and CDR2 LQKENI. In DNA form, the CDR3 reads TGTGCCAGCTCACCCTCGCGCGGGACTTCCTACGAGCAGTACTTC. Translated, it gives CASSPSRGTSYEQYF.

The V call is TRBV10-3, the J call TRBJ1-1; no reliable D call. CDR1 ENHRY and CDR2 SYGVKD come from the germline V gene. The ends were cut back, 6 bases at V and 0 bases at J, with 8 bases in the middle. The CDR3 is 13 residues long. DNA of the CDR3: TGTGCCATCAGAGAACTACTGAACACTGAAGCTTTCTTT. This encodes CAIRELLNTEAFF.

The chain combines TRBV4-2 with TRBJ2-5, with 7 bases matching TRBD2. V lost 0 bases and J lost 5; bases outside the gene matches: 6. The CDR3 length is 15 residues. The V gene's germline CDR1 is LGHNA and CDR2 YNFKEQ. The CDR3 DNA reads TGTGCCAGCAGCCAAGAACCAGCGGGATATGAGACCCAGTACTTC. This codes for CASSQEPAGYETQYF.

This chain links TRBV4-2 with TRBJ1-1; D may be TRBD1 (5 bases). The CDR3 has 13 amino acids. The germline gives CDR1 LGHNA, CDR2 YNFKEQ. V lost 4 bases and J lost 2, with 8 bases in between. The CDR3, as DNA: TGTGCCAGCAGCCCGGGGGGAAACACTGAAGCTTTCTTT. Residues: CASSPGGNTEAFF.

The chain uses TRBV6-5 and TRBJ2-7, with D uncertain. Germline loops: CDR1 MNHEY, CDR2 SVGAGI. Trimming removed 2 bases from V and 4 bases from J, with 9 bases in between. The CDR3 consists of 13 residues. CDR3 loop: CASSYGEEYEQYF. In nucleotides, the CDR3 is TGTGCCAGCAGTTACGGCGAGGAGTACGAGCAGTACTTC.

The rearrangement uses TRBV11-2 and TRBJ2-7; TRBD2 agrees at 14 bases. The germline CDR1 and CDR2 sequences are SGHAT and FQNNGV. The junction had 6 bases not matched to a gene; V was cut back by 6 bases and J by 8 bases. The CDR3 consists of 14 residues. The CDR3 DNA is TGTGCCAGCAGGAAGGGACTAGCGGGAGAACAGCAGTACTTC. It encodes CASRKGLAGEQQYF.

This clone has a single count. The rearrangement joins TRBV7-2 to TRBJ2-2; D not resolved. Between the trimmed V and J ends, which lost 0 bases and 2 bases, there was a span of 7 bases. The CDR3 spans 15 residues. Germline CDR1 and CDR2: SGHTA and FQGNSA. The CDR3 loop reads CASSLANRNTGELFF. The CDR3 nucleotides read TGTGCCAGCAGCTTAGCGAACAGAAACACCGGGGAGCTGTTTTTT.

CDR3 sequence (DNA): TGTGCCTGGACCAAGGGGTCGGGTAGTGAGCAGTTCTTC. This encodes CAWTKGSGSEQFF. The V and J genes are TRBV30 and TRBJ2-1, with D perhaps TRBD1 (5 bases). CDR3 length equals 13 residues. V was shortened by 4 bases and J by 9 bases, with 16 bases between the two germline ends. Germline values: CDR1 GTSNPN, CDR2 SVGIG (reference sequence).